The 14 T cell receptor beta chains below all came from one sample that was sequenced in a study of beta chain features in type 1 diabetes. Isolated RNA was reverse transcribed in full, so expressed TCRB transcripts were sequenced. Sequencing used immunoSEQ multiplex PCR; TCRdb keeps in-frame clones, though not all of them. In the table there are roughly 350,000 clones, approximately 10% of which are singletons. Sequencing used naive CD4+ T cells from blood. All receptors come from a woman between 25 and 40 years old in good health.

This chain links TRBV4-3 with TRBJ2-3; tentatively, D is TRBD1 (5 bases). The CDR3 is 15 amino acids. Germline V lookup: CDR1 LGHNA, CDR2 YSLEER. V was shortened by 0 bases and J by 4 bases, with 11 bases between the two germline ends. The DNA for the CDR3 is TGCGCCAGCAGCCAAGATCCCAGGGCAGCAGATACGCAGTATTTT. Its protein is CASSQDPRAADTQYF.

This chain joins TRBV27 and TRBJ2-7, with 7 bases aligning to TRBD1. With 2 bases clipped from V and 3 bases from J, the junction kept 10 bases outside the gene matches. Germline lookup yields CDR1 MNHEY and CDR2 SMNVEV (reference sequence). The CDR3 has 16 residues. CDR3 protein: CASSLRTDRLSYEQYF. The CDR3 bases are TGTGCCAGCAGTTTAAGAACGGACAGGCTGAGCTACGAGCAGTACTTC.

The gene calls are TRBV5-6 and TRBJ2-5; weak D call: TRBD2 (6 bases). The CDR3 runs 14 residues. The germline V gene encodes CDR1 SGHDT and CDR2 YYEEEE. V dropped 2 bases and J dropped 2 bases, with 10 bases sitting between them. CDR3 in amino acids: CASSFGAGQETQYF. CDR3 sequence (DNA): TGTGCCAGCAGCTTTGGTGCGGGACAAGAGACCCAGTACTTC. Full variable domain (remainder filled in from reference TRBV5-6 and TRBJ2-5): DAGVTQSPTHLIKTRGQQVTLRCSPKSGHDTVSWYQQALGQGPQFIFQYYEEEERQRGNFPDRFSGHQFPNYSSELNVNALLLGDSALYLCASSFGAGQETQYFGPGTRLLVL.

The chain carries TRBV18 and TRBJ2-2, with D tentatively TRBD2 (5 bases). There are 14 residues in the CDR3. Between the trimmed V and J ends, which lost 3 bases and 7 bases, there was a span of 12 bases. From germline, CDR1 is KGHSH and CDR2 LQKENI. The CDR3 protein is CASSPSVTIGELFF. The CDR3 coding sequence is TGTGCCAGCTCACCTAGCGTGACGATCGGGGAGCTGTTTTTT.

The J gene is TRBJ1-1, the V gene TRBV5-6; D remains ambiguous. V was clipped by 2 bases and J by 12 bases, with 14 bases between them. CDR3 length: 12 amino acids. The germline CDR1 and CDR2 sequences are SGHDT and YYEEEE. The CDR3 DNA is TGTGCCAGCAGCTTTTCGGGCTTCGGGACTTTCTTT. As protein: CASSFSGFGTFF.

The V gene is TRBV21-1, the J gene TRBJ2-7; the D call of TRBD2 is as the table states it, not checked on the DNA. TRBV21-1 is marked as a pseudogene. The CDR3 contains 15 residues. The CDR3 sequence is CASSKEGLASYEQYF. The CDR3 bases are TGTGCCAGCAGCAAAGAGGGACTAGCGTCCTACGAGCAGTACTTC.

This clone was picked up a small number of times. The sample has other DNA sequences that encode this CDR3 too. The genes are TRBV18 and TRBJ1-1; D uncertain. CDR1 is KGHSH and CDR2 is LQKENI in the germline V gene. The CDR3 has 14 residues. V lost 1 base to trimming and J lost 1 base, with 7 bases between them. The CDR3 spells CASSPLSENTEAFF. The CDR3 DNA follows: TGTGCCAGCTCACCACTGTCAGAGAACACTGAAGCTTTCTTT.

This clone was picked up a small number of times. The chain combines TRBV7-9 with TRBJ2-1, with D possibly being TRBD2 (6 bases). The CDR3 extends over 16 amino acids. V was trimmed by 5 bases and J by 1 base, leaving 15 bases between them. Germline CDR1 is SEHNR and CDR2 is FQNEAQ (reference sequence). CDR3 sequence reads: CASSPLTGASYNEQFF. Here the CDR3 DNA reads TGTGCCAGCAGCCCATTAACGGGAGCTTCCTACAATGAGCAGTTCTTC.

This clone was observed a handful of times. V usage is TRBV14 and J usage is TRBJ2-7, with 10 bases that match TRBD1. The CDR3 totals 15 residues. Germline lookup yields CDR1 SGHDN and CDR2 FVKESK. Losses at the gene ends were 5 bases for V and 4 bases for J; bases not matched to a gene: 8. The CDR3 loop is CASSAWTGGLYEQYF. Written as DNA, the CDR3 is TGTGCCAGCAGCGCCTGGACAGGGGGTCTATACGAGCAGTACTTC.

The chain is built from TRBV5-1 and TRBJ2-3; D not resolved. CDR3 size: 16 residues. The V gene's germline CDR1 is SGHRS and CDR2 YFSETQ. The V end lost 0 bases, the J end lost 7 bases, and 18 bases lay between the germline ends. DNA for the CDR3: TGCGCCAGCAGCTTGGAGGTCCGGAAATCTAGTCATACGCAGTATTTT. This codes for CASSLEVRKSSHTQYF.

The CDR3 sequence: CAWSVIGVRGEQYF. CDR3 coding DNA: TGTGCCTGGAGTGTGATCGGGGTCCGAGGCGAGCAGTACTTC. The chain recombines TRBV30 with TRBJ2-7, with D perhaps matching TRBD2 (5 bases). Per the germline V gene, CDR1 is GTSNPN and CDR2 is SVGIG (reference sequence). Deletions cut 0 bases from V and 6 bases from J, with 15 bases between. The CDR3 length is 14 residues.

The V gene is TRBV18, the J gene TRBJ1-1; TRBD1 is a possible D gene (5 bases). Trimming removed 3 bases at V and 4 bases at J, with 18 bases between. Germline V gene lookup returns CDR1 KGHSH and CDR2 LQKENI. CDR3 length: 16 residues. CDR3 coding DNA: TGTGCCAGCTCACCCCAGGGTAGCCCGACCAGCACTGAAGCTTTCTTT. Encoded protein: CASSPQGSPTSTEAFF.

Concerning this clone: One junction end disagrees with the germline gene, perhaps due to a read error. The rearrangement links TRBV7-3 to TRBJ2-1; 13 bases are shared with TRBD2. This CDR3 comprises 16 residues. Per the germline V gene, CDR1 is SGHTA and CDR2 is FQGTGA. The CDR3 sequence: CASSITRTSGGNEQFF. The CDR3 DNA reads as TGTGCCAGCAGCATAACAAGGACTAGCGGGGGCAATGAGCAGTTCTTC. Full variable domain (missing parts from reference TRBV7-3 and TRBJ2-1): GAGVSQTPSNKVTEKGKYVELRCDPISGHTALYWYRQSLGQGPEFLIYFQGTGAADDSGLPNDRFFAVRPEGSVSTLKIQRTERGDSAVYLCASSITRTSGGNEQFFGPGTRLTVL.

This clone came up a few times. This rearrangement joins TRBV9 to TRBJ2-5; 9 bases map to TRBD1. Germline-derived CDR1 and CDR2 are SGDLS and YYNGEE. This CDR3 contains 14 residues. V was clipped by 4 bases and J by 4 bases; unmatched bases: 5. CDR3 protein: CASSIGTGTETQYF. The CDR3 nucleotides are TGTGCCAGCAGCATCGGGACAGGGACAGAGACCCAGTACTTC. The complete variable domain, with remaining parts taken from reference TRBV9 and TRBJ2-5, reads DSGVTQTPKHLITATGQRVTLRCSPRSGDLSVYWYQQSLDQGLQFLIQYYNGEERAKGNILERFSAQQFPDLHSELNLSSLELGDSALYFCASSIGTGTETQYFGPGTRLLVL.